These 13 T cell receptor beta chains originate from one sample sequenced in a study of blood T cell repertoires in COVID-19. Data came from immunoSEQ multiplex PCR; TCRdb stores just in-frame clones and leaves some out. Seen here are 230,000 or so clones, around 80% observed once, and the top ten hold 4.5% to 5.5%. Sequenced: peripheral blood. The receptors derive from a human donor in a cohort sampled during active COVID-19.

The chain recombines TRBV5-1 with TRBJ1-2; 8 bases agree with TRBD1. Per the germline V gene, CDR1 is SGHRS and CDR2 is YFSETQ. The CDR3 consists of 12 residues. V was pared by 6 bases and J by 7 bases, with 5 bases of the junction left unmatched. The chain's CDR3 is CASTGGVRGYTF. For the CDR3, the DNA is TGCGCCAGCACAGGGGGCGTTCGTGGCTACACCTTC.

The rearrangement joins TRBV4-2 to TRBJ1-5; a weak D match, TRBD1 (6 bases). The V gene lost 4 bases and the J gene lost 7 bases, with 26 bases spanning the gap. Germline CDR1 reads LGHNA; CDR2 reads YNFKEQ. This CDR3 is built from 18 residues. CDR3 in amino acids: CASSRDEGERVLGQPQHF. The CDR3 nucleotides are TGTGCCAGCAGCCGAGACGAGGGGGAAAGGGTCCTAGGACAGCCCCAGCATTTT.

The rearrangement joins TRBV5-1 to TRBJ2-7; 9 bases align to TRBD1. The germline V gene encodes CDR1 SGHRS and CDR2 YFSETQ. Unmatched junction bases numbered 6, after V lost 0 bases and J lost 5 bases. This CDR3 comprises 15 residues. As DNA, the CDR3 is TGCGCCAGCAGCTTGGCGGGACAGGGTCTGGACGAGCAGTACTTC. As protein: CASSLAGQGLDEQYF.

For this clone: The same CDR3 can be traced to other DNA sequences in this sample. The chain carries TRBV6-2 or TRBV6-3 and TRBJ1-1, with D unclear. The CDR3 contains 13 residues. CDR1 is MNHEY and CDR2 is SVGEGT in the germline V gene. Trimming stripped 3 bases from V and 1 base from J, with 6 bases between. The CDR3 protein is CASSYSRNTEAFF. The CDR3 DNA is TGTGCCAGCAGTTATTCGAGGAACACTGAAGCTTTCTTT.

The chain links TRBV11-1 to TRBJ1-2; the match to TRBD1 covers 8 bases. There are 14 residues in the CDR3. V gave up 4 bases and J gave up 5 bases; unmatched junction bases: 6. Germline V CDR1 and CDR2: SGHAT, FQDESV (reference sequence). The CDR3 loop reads CASSSTTGEYGYTF. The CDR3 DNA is TGTGCCAGCAGCTCAACGACAGGGGAATATGGCTACACCTTC.

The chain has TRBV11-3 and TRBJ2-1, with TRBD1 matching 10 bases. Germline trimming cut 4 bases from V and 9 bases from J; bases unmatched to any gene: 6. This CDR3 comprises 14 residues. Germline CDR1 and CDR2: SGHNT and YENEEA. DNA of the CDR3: TGTGCCAGCAGCTCTATGGGGACAGGGGCTGAGCAGTTCTTC. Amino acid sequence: CASSSMGTGAEQFF.

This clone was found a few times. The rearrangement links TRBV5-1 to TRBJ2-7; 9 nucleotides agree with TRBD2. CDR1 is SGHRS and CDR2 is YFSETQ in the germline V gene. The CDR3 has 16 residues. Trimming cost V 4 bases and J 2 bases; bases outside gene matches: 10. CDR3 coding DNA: TGCGCCAGCAGCCTGCAGACTAGCGGAGCCCCCTACGAGCAGTACTTC. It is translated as CASSLQTSGAPYEQYF.

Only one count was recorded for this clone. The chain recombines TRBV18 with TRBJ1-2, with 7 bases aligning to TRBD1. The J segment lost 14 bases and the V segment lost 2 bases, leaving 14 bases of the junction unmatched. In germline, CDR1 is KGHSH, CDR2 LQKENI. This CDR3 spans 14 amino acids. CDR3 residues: CASSPNLGQRAETF. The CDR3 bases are TGTGCCAGCTCACCAAATCTGGGACAGAGGGCTGAAACCTTC.

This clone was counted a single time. DNA of the CDR3: TGTGCCAGTGCCGACTATTACAATGAGCAGTTCTTC. Protein sequence: CASADYYNEQFF. The chain carries TRBV19 and TRBJ2-1, with D tentatively TRBD2 (5 bases). Germline CDR1 LNHDA, CDR2 SQIVND (reference sequence). The CDR3 sequence is 12 residues long. The V end lost 8 bases, the J end lost 4 bases, and 9 bases lay between the germline ends.

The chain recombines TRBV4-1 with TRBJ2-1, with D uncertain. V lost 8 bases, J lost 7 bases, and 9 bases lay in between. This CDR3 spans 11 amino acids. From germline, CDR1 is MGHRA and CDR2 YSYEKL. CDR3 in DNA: TGCGCCAGCGCGAGGCGGAATGAGCAGTTCTTC. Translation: CASARRNEQFF.

The CDR3 DNA reads TGTGCCAGTAGTATCCCCAAGGACAGGTACAATGAGCAGTTCTTC. Protein product: CASSIPKDRYNEQFF. V gene TRBV19 combines with J gene TRBJ2-1; 7 bases map to TRBD1. The CDR3 length is 15 residues. CDR1 is LNHDA and CDR2 is SQIVND in the germline V gene (reference sequence). The trim removed 3 bases at V and 4 bases at J, leaving 6 bases unmatched. Full variable domain (outside the CDR3, taken from reference TRBV19 and TRBJ2-1): DGGITQSPKYLFRKEGQNVTLSCEQNLNHDAMYWYRQDPGQGLRLIYYSQIVNDFQKGDIAEGYSVSREKKESFPLTVTSAQKNPTAFYLCASSIPKDRYNEQFFGPGTRLTVL.

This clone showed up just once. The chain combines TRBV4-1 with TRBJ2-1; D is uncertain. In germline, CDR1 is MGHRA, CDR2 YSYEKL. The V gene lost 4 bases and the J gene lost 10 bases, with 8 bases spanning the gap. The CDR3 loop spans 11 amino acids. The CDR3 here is CASSRRAEQFF. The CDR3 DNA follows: TGCGCCAGCAGCCGCCGAGCAGAGCAGTTCTTC.

CDR3 amino acids: CASNSRTSGRASGETQYF. CDR3 bases: TGTGCCAGTAACTCCAGGACTAGCGGGAGGGCCTCGGGTGAGACCCAGTACTTC. The chain carries TRBV19 and TRBJ2-5; 15 bases line up with TRBD2. CDR3 size: 18 residues. The J segment lost 5 bases and the V segment lost 7 bases, leaving 14 bases of the junction unmatched. Germline V gene data show CDR1 as LNHDA and CDR2 as SQIVND (reference sequence).